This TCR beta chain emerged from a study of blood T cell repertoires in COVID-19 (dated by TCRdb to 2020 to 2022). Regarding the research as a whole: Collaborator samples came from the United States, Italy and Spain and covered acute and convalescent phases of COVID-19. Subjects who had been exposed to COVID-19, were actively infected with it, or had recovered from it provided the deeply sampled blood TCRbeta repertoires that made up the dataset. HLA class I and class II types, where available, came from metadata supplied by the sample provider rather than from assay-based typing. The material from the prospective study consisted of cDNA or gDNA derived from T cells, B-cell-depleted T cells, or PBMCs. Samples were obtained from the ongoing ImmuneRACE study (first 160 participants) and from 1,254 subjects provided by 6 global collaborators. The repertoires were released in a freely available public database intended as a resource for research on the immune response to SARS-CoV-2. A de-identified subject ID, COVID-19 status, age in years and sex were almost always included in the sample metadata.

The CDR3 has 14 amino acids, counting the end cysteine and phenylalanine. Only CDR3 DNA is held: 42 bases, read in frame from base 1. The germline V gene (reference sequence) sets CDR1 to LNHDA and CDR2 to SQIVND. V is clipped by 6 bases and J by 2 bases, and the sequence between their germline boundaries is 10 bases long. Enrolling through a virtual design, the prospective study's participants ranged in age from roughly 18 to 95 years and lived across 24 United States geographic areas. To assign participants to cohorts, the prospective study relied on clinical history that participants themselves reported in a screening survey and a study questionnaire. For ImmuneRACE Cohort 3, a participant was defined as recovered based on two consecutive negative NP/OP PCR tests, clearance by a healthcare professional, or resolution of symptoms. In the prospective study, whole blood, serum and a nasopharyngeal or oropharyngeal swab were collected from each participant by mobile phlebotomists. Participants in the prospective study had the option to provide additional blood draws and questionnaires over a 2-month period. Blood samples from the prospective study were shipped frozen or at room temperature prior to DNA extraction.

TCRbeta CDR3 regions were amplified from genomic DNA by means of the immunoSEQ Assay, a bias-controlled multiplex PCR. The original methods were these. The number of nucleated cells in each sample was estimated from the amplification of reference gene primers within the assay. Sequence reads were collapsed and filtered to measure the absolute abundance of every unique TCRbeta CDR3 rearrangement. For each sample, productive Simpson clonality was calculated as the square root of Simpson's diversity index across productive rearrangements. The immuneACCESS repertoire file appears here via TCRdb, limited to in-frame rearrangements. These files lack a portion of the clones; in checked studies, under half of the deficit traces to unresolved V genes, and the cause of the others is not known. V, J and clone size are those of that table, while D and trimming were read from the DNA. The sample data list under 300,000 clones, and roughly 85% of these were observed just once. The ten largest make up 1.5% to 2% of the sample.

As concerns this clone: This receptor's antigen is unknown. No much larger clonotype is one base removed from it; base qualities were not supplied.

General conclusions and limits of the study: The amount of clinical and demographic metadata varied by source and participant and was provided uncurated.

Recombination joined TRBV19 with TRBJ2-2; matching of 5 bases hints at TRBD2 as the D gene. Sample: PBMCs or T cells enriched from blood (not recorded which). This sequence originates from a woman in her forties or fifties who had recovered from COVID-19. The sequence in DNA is TGTGCCAGTAGAACGGGGATTAACACCGGGGAGCTGTTTTTT. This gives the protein CASRTGINTGELFF.